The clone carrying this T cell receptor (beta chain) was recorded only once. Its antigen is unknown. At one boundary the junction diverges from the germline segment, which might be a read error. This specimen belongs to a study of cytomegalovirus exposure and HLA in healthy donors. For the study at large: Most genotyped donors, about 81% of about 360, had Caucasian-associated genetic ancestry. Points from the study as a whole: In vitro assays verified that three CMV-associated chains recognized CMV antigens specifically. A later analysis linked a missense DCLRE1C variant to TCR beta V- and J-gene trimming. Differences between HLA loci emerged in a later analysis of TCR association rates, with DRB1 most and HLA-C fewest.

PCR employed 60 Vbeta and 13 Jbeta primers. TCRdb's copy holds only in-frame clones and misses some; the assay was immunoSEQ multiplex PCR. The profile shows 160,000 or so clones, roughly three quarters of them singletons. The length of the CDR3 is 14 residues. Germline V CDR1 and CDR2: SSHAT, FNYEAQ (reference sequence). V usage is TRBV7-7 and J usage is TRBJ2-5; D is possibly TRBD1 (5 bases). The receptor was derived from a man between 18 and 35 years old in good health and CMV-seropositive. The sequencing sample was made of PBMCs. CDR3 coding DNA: TGTGCTAGCAGCCCTAAGGACAAGCAAGAGACCCAGTACTTC. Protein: CASSPKDKQETQYF.